The 20 T cell receptor beta chains presented below share a single source sample, sequenced in a study of regulatory T cells in long-lasting Graves disease. CDR3-region Arm-PCR and iRepertoire HTBI primers produced the TCR beta libraries. One entry per CDR3 protein, called by TCRdb with MiXCR from the multiplex PCR reads. The table records approximately 290,000 distinct CDR3 sequences, roughly a fifth of them present only once. The sample's time point: persistent/refractory GD, antithyroid drugs over 5 years with positive TRAb. Following extraction of RNA from PBMCs, that RNA was used to make the TCR library. Sequencing was performed on peripheral blood mononuclear cells (PBMCs), taken when the disease was refractory, from a patient treated with antithyroid drugs. Receptors originate from a female donor with Graves disease.

The genes are TRBV7-6 and TRBJ2-6, with TRBD2 matching over 10 bases. CDR1 and CDR2 (germline): SGHVS, FNYEAQ. This CDR3 is built from 20 residues. V lost 2 bases and J lost 0; bases outside the gene matches: 10. The CDR3 protein is CASSLIGLAGDPSGANVLTF. CDR3 DNA: TGTGCCAGCAGCTTAATCGGGCTAGCGGGAGATCCCTCTGGGGCCAACGTCCTGACTTTC.

This clonotype was counted many times. The CDR3 region is CSALPGTGGAGYNSPLHF. CDR3 bases: TGCAGTGCCCTACCCGGGACAGGGGGCGCCGGCTATAATTCACCCCTCCACTTT. V and J are TRBV20-1 and TRBJ1-6, with 12 bases lining up with TRBD1. Germline values: CDR1 DFQATT, CDR2 SNEGSKA (reference sequence). The CDR3 is made up of 18 amino acids. V dropped 6 bases and J dropped 3; count of bases not matched to a gene: 12.

This clonotype was counted only a few times. The chain carries TRBV12-3 or TRBV12-4 and TRBJ2-5; tentatively, D is TRBD1 (5 bases). The length of the CDR3 is 13 residues. V dropped 7 bases and J dropped 1 base, with 10 bases sitting between them. CDR3 DNA sequence: TGTGCCAGCAACTTGGACACCCAAGAGACCCAGTACTTC. Its protein product is CASNLDTQETQYF.

This clonotype came up many times. The chain links TRBV7-8 to TRBJ1-1, with a weak D call TRBD1 (5 bases). Trimming stripped 6 bases from V and 4 bases from J, with 12 bases between. Germline V lookup: CDR1 SGHVS, CDR2 FQNEAQ. The CDR3 sequence is 13 residues long. The CDR3: CASRIGATTEAFF. In DNA form, the CDR3 reads TGTGCCAGCAGAATTGGGGCGACCACTGAAGCTTTCTTT.

The rearrangement uses TRBV28 and TRBJ2-7, with 8 bases fitting TRBD1. V shed 3 bases, J shed 2 bases, and the junction held 18 bases outside the gene matches. Germline V gene sequence: CDR1 MDHEN, CDR2 SYDVKM. The CDR3 is 19 amino acids. The CDR3 loop reads CASSFYAGQGQIYTYEQYF. The DNA for the CDR3 is TGTGCCAGCAGTTTTTATGCAGGACAGGGCCAGATTTATACCTACGAGCAGTACTTC. The whole variable domain, filled in from reference TRBV28 and TRBJ2-7, reads DVKVTQSSRYLVKRTGEKVFLECVQDMDHENMFWYRQDPGLGLRLIYFSYDVKMKEKGDIPEGYSVSREKKERFSLILESASTNQTSMYLCASSFYAGQGQIYTYEQYFGPGTRLTVT.

The table lists this clonotype with a few counts. The chain joins TRBV7-8 to TRBJ2-1; 8 nucleotides match TRBD2. Germline V gives CDR1 SGHVS, CDR2 FQNEAQ. This CDR3 contains 17 residues. The junction had 13 bases not matched to a gene; V was cut back by 2 bases and J by 7 bases. The CDR3 DNA sequence: TGTGCCAGCAGCTTACACGTTTCCAGCGGGAGTAAGAATGAGCAGTTCTTC. This codes for CASSLHVSSGSKNEQFF.

This chain connects TRBV12-3 or TRBV12-4 to TRBJ2-2; D not resolved. The germline V and J ends were trimmed by 7 bases and 8 bases, with 11 bases remaining between them. The CDR3 runs to 12 residues. This chain's CDR3 is CASMPPLGELFF. DNA of the CDR3: TGTGCCAGCATGCCTCCCTTGGGGGAGCTGTTTTTT.

In its sample, this clonotype was seen many times. The rearrangement uses TRBV30 and TRBJ1-6; 9 bases are a match to TRBD1. This CDR3 is built from 15 residues. CDR1 is GTSNPN, CDR2 SVGIG, per germline (reference sequence). J lost 7 bases, V lost 5 bases, and 9 bases had no gene match. CDR3 bases: TGTGCCTGGCAAAGGGAAGGGACAGGGAATTCACCCCTCCACTTT. It yields the protein CAWQREGTGNSPLHF. Drawing the rest from reference TRBV30 and TRBJ1-6, the complete variable domain is SQTIHQWPATLVQPVGSPLSLECTVEGTSNPNLYWYRQAAGRGLQLLFYSVGIGQISSEVPQNLSASRPQDRQFILSSKKLLLSDSGFYLCAWQREGTGNSPLHFGNGTRLTVT.

This clonotype appeared a few times. The chain recombines TRBV20-1 with TRBJ2-7, with D maybe TRBD2 (6 bases). V shed 5 bases and J shed 2 bases, with 34 bases lying between them. This CDR3 is built from 20 residues. Per germline, CDR1 DFQATT and CDR2 SNEGSKA (reference sequence). The CDR3 sequence: CSASPGTDWGDRGRTYEQYF. Here the CDR3 DNA reads TGCAGTGCTTCCCCGGGGACGGACTGGGGCGACAGAGGGAGGACCTACGAGCAGTACTTC.

This clonotype was seen ten or more times. The V gene is TRBV12-3 or TRBV12-4, the J gene TRBJ2-1; D unresolved. V gave up 1 base and J gave up 2 bases, with 9 bases separating them. The CDR3 totals 15 residues. CDR3 coding DNA: TGTGCCAGCAGTTTAGATCAGGCCACCTACAATGAGCAGTTCTTC. Its translation is CASSLDQATYNEQFF.

The chain is built from TRBV7-2 and TRBJ2-1; no reliable D call. The CDR3 spans 13 residues. Trimming removed 1 base from V and 2 bases from J, with 3 bases in between. Per the germline V gene, CDR1 is SGHTA and CDR2 is FQGNSA. The CDR3 loop reads CASSLGTYNEQFF. Written as DNA, the CDR3 is TGTGCCAGCAGCTTAGGGACCTACAATGAGCAGTTCTTC.

A few counts support this clonotype. The chain couples TRBV9 to TRBJ2-3; no definite D call. Germline CDR1 SGDLS, CDR2 YYNGEE. V shed 4 bases and J shed 6 bases, with 9 bases lying between them. CDR3 length: 12 amino acids. The CDR3, as DNA: TGTGCCAGCAGCCCCCGCTCCGATACGCAGTATTTT. It codes for CASSPRSDTQYF. The entire variable domain, with the rest obtained from reference TRBV9 and TRBJ2-3, is as follows: DSGVTQTPKHLITATGQRVTLRCSPRSGDLSVYWYQQSLDQGLQFLIQYYNGEERAKGNILERFSAQQFPDLHSELNLSSLELGDSALYFCASSPRSDTQYFGPGTRLTVL.

The V gene is TRBV6-2 or TRBV6-3, the J gene TRBJ2-7; tentatively, D is TRBD2 (5 bases). Germline V CDR1 and CDR2: MNHEY, SVGEGT. The germline V and J ends were trimmed by 1 base and 5 bases, with 9 bases remaining between them. This CDR3 contains 13 residues. CDR3 sequence reads: CASSYLWRDEQYF. For the CDR3, the DNA is TGTGCCAGCAGTTACTTGTGGCGGGACGAGCAGTACTTC.

This clonotype was detected a few times. This rearrangement joins TRBV20-1 to TRBJ1-5; D remains unclear. This CDR3 has 14 residues. V gave up 4 bases and J gave up 9 bases, with 19 bases separating them. Germline V lookup: CDR1 DFQATT, CDR2 SNEGSKA (reference sequence). This CDR3 is CSANIVAADGPQHF. The CDR3 DNA reads as TGCAGTGCTAACATTGTGGCAGCCGACGGGCCCCAGCATTTT.

In this sample, this clonotype turned up a few times. V usage is TRBV11-2 and J usage is TRBJ2-6, with D tentatively TRBD2 (6 bases). There are 15 residues in the CDR3. Deletions cut 4 bases from V and 2 bases from J, with 9 bases between. Germline V gene data show CDR1 as SGHAT and CDR2 as FQNNGV. The CDR3 DNA reads TGTGCCAGCAGCTATAGGGAGGCTGGGGCCAACGTCCTGACTTTC. This codes for CASSYREAGANVLTF.

This clonotype was counted only a few times. The chain has TRBV4-1 and TRBJ1-5; D not resolved. V was clipped by 4 bases and J by 6 bases, with 16 bases between them. The CDR3 contains 15 residues. Germline V gives CDR1 MGHRA, CDR2 YSYEKL. The chain's CDR3 is CASSPRNGLFQPQHF. Written as DNA, the CDR3 is TGCGCCAGCAGCCCTCGTAATGGTTTGTTTCAGCCCCAGCATTTT.

Ten or more counts support this clonotype. The chain is built from TRBV2 and TRBJ1-1, with D possibly TRBD1 on 5 matching bases. The CDR3 extends over 15 amino acids. Trimming took off 2 bases at V and 0 bases at J, with 10 bases between the two ends. Germline CDR1 and CDR2: SNHLY and FYNNEI. The CDR3 nucleotides are TGTGCCAGCAGTGAACAGGGAACCATGAACACTGAAGCTTTCTTT. Translated: CASSEQGTMNTEAFF.

Ten or more counts support this clonotype. This chain uses TRBV2 with TRBJ1-2; no clear D. Germline lookup yields CDR1 SNHLY and CDR2 FYNNEI. This CDR3 is 17 amino acids long. V shed 10 bases and J shed 2 bases, with 26 bases lying between them. The CDR3 loop reads CATPAYRVEGENYGYTF. Here the CDR3 DNA reads TGTGCCACCCCGGCTTACCGGGTGGAGGGAGAGAACTATGGCTACACCTTC.

Relative to its sample, this clonotype is medium-sized. V usage is TRBV2 and J usage is TRBJ1-1, with TRBD1 matching 10 bases. The CDR3 extends over 13 amino acids. V shed 8 bases, J shed 4 bases, and the junction held 4 bases outside the gene matches. Germline CDR1 SNHLY, CDR2 FYNNEI. CDR3 bases: TGTGCCAGCTGGGGACAGGGGATCACTGAAGCTTTCTTT. Its translation is CASWGQGITEAFF. Complete variable domain (other parts from reference TRBV2 and TRBJ1-1): EPEVTQTPSHQVTQMGQEVILRCVPISNHLYFYWYRQILGQKVEFLVSFYNNEISEKSEIFDDQFSVERPDGSNFTLKIRSTKLEDSAMYFCASWGQGITEAFFGQGTRLTVV.

To note about this clonotype: The junction and the germline gene differ at one end; a read error may be behind it. This rearrangement joins TRBV15 to TRBJ1-2; 8 bases are shared with TRBD1. CDR1 and CDR2 from the germline V gene are LNHNV and YYDKDF (reference sequence). The CDR3 has 19 amino acids. CDR3 sequence reads: CATGRDLGTGAGGSYGYTF. CDR3 nucleotides: TGTGCCACCGGCAGAGATCTTGGTACAGGGGCAGGGGGCAGCTATGGCTACACCTTC.